This T cell receptor beta chain was captured by sequencing in a study of CD8+ T cells in alopecia areata. Study-wide points: For baseline CD8+ expansion, any link to response stays uncertain with one nonresponder. On tofacitinib, scalp and blood still held many of the expanded lesional clones.

RNA, once extracted, was reverse transcribed into cDNA for use as the sequencing template. Libraries were prepared by immunoSEQ multiplex PCR; TCRdb keeps only in-frame clonotypes and omits some of them. The sample has over 100,000 clones, around 50% seen once. Stated treatment: oral pan-JAK inhibitor, 5-10 mg twice daily. A word on this clone: Its cognate antigen is unknown.

The CDR3 is 14 residues long. The ends were cut back, 5 bases at V and 4 bases at J, with 14 bases in the middle. CDR1 is SEHNR, CDR2 FQNEAQ, per germline (reference sequence). V and J are TRBV7-9 and TRBJ1-2; a weak D match, TRBD1 (5 bases). The clonotype originates from a human donor with alopecia areata. The sample consisted of CD8+ T cells sorted from blood, taken at week 24, from a patient treated with tofacitinib. The CDR3 loop reads CASSHPGTSYGYTF. As DNA, the CDR3 is TGTGCCAGCAGCCACCCGGGGACTAGCTATGGCTACACCTTC.